Following are 22 T cell receptor beta chains from one sample sequenced in a study of T cell responses to AZD1222 COVID-19 vaccine. The table came from immunoSEQ multiplex PCR; TCRdb's copy has only in-frame clones and leaves some out. Among 110,000 to 150,000 clones listed, roughly 85% were seen once. The input for sequencing was peripheral blood, taken on day 0 of AZD1222 vaccination. The source is an adult in good health.

The chain joins TRBV27 to TRBJ1-5, with unresolved D. The CDR3 covers 12 residues. V was clipped by 8 bases and J by 10 bases, with 15 bases between them. The germline V gene has CDR1 MNHEY and CDR2 SMNVEV (reference sequence). CDR3 protein: CASSLVDGPQHF. The CDR3 DNA reads TGTGCCAGCTCTCTTGTTGATGGACCCCAGCATTTT.

V and J are TRBV5-1 and TRBJ1-2; the D gene is possibly TRBD1 (6 bases). The CDR3 length is 12 residues. V was shortened by 4 bases and J by 6 bases, with 10 bases between the two germline ends. The germline V gene encodes CDR1 SGHRS and CDR2 YFSETQ. The CDR3 loop reads CASSPDRNGYTF. CDR3 bases: TGCGCCAGCAGCCCGGACAGAAATGGCTACACCTTC.

There are a few counts of this clone. Here the CDR3 reads CAWSGTWGGEQYF. The CDR3 coding sequence is TGTGCCTGGAGTGGCACGTGGGGGGGGGAGCAGTACTTC. This chain links TRBV30 with TRBJ2-7; 7 nucleotides agree with TRBD2. The CDR3 has 13 residues. The V gene end was trimmed by 1 base and the J gene end by 7 bases; junction bases not matched to a gene: 7. From germline, CDR1 is GTSNPN and CDR2 SVGIG (reference sequence).

This chain joins TRBV7-6 and TRBJ2-7; 8 positions match TRBD2. Germline V lookup: CDR1 SGHVS, CDR2 FNYEAQ. With 7 bases clipped from V and 1 base from J, the junction kept 9 bases outside the gene matches. The CDR3 contains 15 residues. The CDR3 sequence is CASTSSGTSSYEQYF. DNA for the CDR3: TGTGCCAGCACCTCTTCCGGGACTAGTTCCTACGAGCAGTACTTC.

This clone has only a few counts. The chain couples TRBV4-1 to TRBJ2-1; D not certain. This CDR3 region has 16 residues. CDR1 is MGHRA, CDR2 YSYEKL, per germline. V was trimmed by 3 bases and J by 6 bases, leaving 18 bases between them. Here the CDR3 reads CASSHPRAPASNEQFF. CDR3 DNA sequence: TGCGCCAGCAGCCACCCCCGGGCTCCAGCGAGCAATGAGCAGTTCTTC.

The V gene is TRBV6-6, the J gene TRBJ1-5; D uncertain. The CDR3 totals 12 residues. Per germline, CDR1 MNHNY and CDR2 SVGAGI (reference sequence). V lost 6 bases to trimming and J lost 6 bases, with 9 bases between them. The CDR3 coding sequence is TGTGCCAGCAGGCCCAGTGGTCAGCCCCAGCATTTT. Translation gives CASRPSGQPQHF.

The J gene is TRBJ1-1, the V gene TRBV7-9; D ambiguous. Germline lookup yields CDR1 SEHNR and CDR2 FQNEAQ (reference sequence). This CDR3 comprises 13 residues. The V gene lost 3 bases and the J gene lost 2 bases, with 7 bases spanning the gap. CDR3 sequence: CASSFDGNTEAFF. The CDR3 DNA sequence: TGTGCCAGCAGCTTTGACGGTAACACTGAAGCTTTCTTT.

The chain carries TRBV4-1 and TRBJ2-1; 8 nucleotides line up with TRBD2. The ends lost 1 base at V and 7 bases at J; junction bases unmatched: 9. The V gene's germline CDR1 is MGHRA and CDR2 YSYEKL. The CDR3 loop spans 16 amino acids. The CDR3 is CASSQGLGLDSNEQFF. CDR3 sequence (DNA): TGCGCCAGCAGCCAAGGCTTGGGACTAGATTCTAATGAGCAGTTCTTC.

On this clone: The junction differs from germline at one of its ends, possibly a read error. The gene calls are TRBV2 and TRBJ2-7; 7 positions agree with TRBD1. The germline V gene encodes CDR1 SNHLY and CDR2 FYNNEI. The CDR3 covers 13 residues. The CDR3 coding sequence is TGTGCCAGCAAGGGACAGACCAGAGAGCATCTACCCTTC. Amino acid sequence: CASKGQTREHLPF.

The CDR3 region is CAGGGGVIGYTF. The CDR3 nucleotides read TGTGCCGGAGGAGGGGGCGTTATTGGCTACACCTTC. V gene TRBV11-2 combines with J gene TRBJ1-2; 7 nucleotides agree with TRBD1. The CDR3 runs to 12 residues. Unmatched junction bases numbered 10, after V lost 11 bases and J lost 7 bases. Germline V gene lookup returns CDR1 SGHAT and CDR2 FQNNGV.

The chain couples TRBV29-1 to TRBJ2-7, with D tentatively TRBD1 (6 bases). This CDR3 is built from 10 residues. The germline CDR1 and CDR2 sequences are SQVTM and ANQGSEA. Trimming shortened V by 7 bases and J by 4 bases, and 8 bases separated the two germline ends. For the CDR3, the DNA is TGCAGCGCAGGGGAATACGAGCAGTACTTC. Its protein product is CSAGEYEQYF.

The rearrangement links TRBV5-6 to TRBJ2-5; D unresolved. The CDR3 has 13 amino acids. CDR1 is SGHDT and CDR2 is YYEEEE in the germline V gene. V was trimmed by 3 bases and J by 0 bases, leaving 6 bases between them. The CDR3 sequence is CASSSPDQETQYF. DNA of the CDR3: TGTGCCAGCAGCTCCCCGGACCAAGAGACCCAGTACTTC.

The genes are TRBV30 and TRBJ1-1; no definite D call. Germline CDR1 GTSNPN, CDR2 SVGIG (reference sequence). Trimming stripped 4 bases from V and 5 bases from J, with 14 bases between. This CDR3 is built from 13 residues. CDR3 DNA sequence: TGTGCCTGGACGCGGGAAGTGAGAACTGAAGCTTTCTTT. This gives the protein CAWTREVRTEAFF.

This clone has only one observation. The chain links TRBV10-3 to TRBJ2-1; a weak D match, TRBD2 (6 bases). The CDR3 totals 15 residues. Germline assignment: CDR1 ENHRY and CDR2 SYGVKD. Deletions cut 8 bases from V and 8 bases from J, with 22 bases between. The CDR3 DNA is TGTGCCATCGCTTATGCCGGGGGAGAGCGGGATGAGCAGTTCTTC. This codes for CAIAYAGGERDEQFF.

The chain is built from TRBV29-1 and TRBJ2-3, with TRBD2 identical over 9 bases. This CDR3 region has 14 residues. V lost 1 base to trimming and J lost 4 bases; unmatched junction nucleotides: 3. In germline, CDR1 is SQVTM, CDR2 ANQGSEA. The CDR3: CSVEGGRGADTQYF. The CDR3 DNA is TGCAGCGTTGAAGGCGGGAGGGGGGCAGATACGCAGTATTTT.

This clone was recorded a few times. CDR3 DNA sequence: TGTGCCAGCAGCCAAGGGGTGACAGGGGGCCAAGAGACCCAGTACTTC. Translation gives CASSQGVTGGQETQYF. The V gene is TRBV14, the J gene TRBJ2-5; TRBD1 matches at 9 bases. J gave up 1 base and V 1 base, and 4 bases lay outside the gene matches. The germline gives CDR1 SGHDN, CDR2 FVKESK. CDR3 length: 16 amino acids.

The chain combines TRBV27 with TRBJ1-5, with D unresolved. Germline loops: CDR1 MNHEY, CDR2 SMNVEV (reference sequence). The CDR3 is 15 amino acids. V lost 4 bases and J 2 bases, leaving 12 bases between the germline ends. The CDR3 loop reads CASSSPRPGNQPQHF. In DNA form, the CDR3 reads TGTGCCAGCAGTTCCCCACGCCCGGGCAATCAGCCCCAGCATTTT.

V usage is TRBV9 and J usage is TRBJ2-7; 8 nucleotides agree with TRBD1. V shed 4 bases and J 2 bases; nucleotides not matched to a gene: 8. The CDR3 has 15 residues. CDR1 and CDR2 (germline): SGDLS, YYNGEE. CDR3 sequence: CASSPRGTGPYEQYF. The CDR3 DNA follows: TGTGCCAGCAGCCCCCGAGGGACAGGTCCCTACGAGCAGTACTTC.

V usage is TRBV5-1 and J usage is TRBJ1-2; D ambiguous. Germline CDR1 reads SGHRS; CDR2 reads YFSETQ. Trimming left V 7 bases short and J 8 bases short, with 15 bases between. The CDR3 sequence is 12 residues long. The CDR3 sequence is CASRAGERGYTF. The CDR3, as DNA: TGCGCCAGCCGGGCAGGCGAAAGGGGCTACACCTTC.

This clone came up once. The V call is TRBV4-2, the J call TRBJ2-1, with 12 bases fitting TRBD2. This CDR3 is 17 amino acids long. After removal of 0 bases from V and 5 bases from J, the junction contained 5 bases not matched to a gene. The germline CDR1 and CDR2 sequences are LGHNA and YNFKEQ. CDR3 bases: TGTGCCAGCAGCCAAGACCCCCTAGCGGGAGGGCACAATGAGCAGTTCTTC. Translation: CASSQDPLAGGHNEQFF.

The count of this clone is one. This sequence joins TRBV9 and TRBJ2-3, with TRBD2 as a possible D gene (6 bases). The CDR3 runs to 12 residues. Germline values: CDR1 SGDLS, CDR2 YYNGEE. The V end was cut by 4 bases, the J end by 14 bases, with 17 bases between. The CDR3 region has the DNA TGTGCCAGCAGCAATCCTAGCGCACTCATGTATTTT. Amino acid sequence: CASSNPSALMYF.

CDR3 nucleotides: TGTGCCAGCAGCTTAGCCGACAGGCGGGGTGGCTACACCTTC. Translated, it gives CASSLADRRGGYTF. The chain links TRBV7-9 to TRBJ1-2, with D perhaps matching TRBD1 (6 bases). With 0 bases removed from V and 7 bases from J, the gap between germline ends came to 12 bases. This CDR3 has 14 amino acids. CDR1 and CDR2 (germline): SEHNR, FQNEAQ (reference sequence).